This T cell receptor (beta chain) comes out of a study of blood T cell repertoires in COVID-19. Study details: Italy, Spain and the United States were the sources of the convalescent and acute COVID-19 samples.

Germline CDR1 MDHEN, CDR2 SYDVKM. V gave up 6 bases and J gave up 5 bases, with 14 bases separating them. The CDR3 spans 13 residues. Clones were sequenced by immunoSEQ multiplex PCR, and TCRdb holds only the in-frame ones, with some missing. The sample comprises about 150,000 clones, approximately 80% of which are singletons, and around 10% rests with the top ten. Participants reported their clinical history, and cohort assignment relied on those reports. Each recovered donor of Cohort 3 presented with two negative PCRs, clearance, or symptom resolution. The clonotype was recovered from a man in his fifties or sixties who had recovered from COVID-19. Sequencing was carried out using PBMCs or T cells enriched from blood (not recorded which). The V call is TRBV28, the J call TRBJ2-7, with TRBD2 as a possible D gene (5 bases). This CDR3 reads CASSPGRGNEQYF. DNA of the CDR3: TGTGCCAGCAGCCCTGGGCGAGGGAACGAGCAGTACTTC.